The 21 T cell receptor beta chains given below trace back to one sample, sequenced in a study of shared clonotypes between healthy human individuals. The assay was immunoSEQ multiplex PCR, and TCRdb's table has in-frame clones only and misses some. The data hold some 2 million clones, with 85% to 95% observed a single time. Specimen: naive CD4+ T cells sorted from blood. Subset in this sample: CD45RA+ positively selected. Source of these receptors: a man younger than 35 in good health.

This clone appeared once. V usage is TRBV25-1 and J usage is TRBJ1-5; D call uncertain. CDR1 and CDR2 from the germline V gene are MGHDK and SYGVNS. The CDR3 covers 15 residues. V dropped 2 bases and J dropped 6 bases, with 14 bases sitting between them. The CDR3 loop is CASSERSWYAQPQHF. The CDR3 region has the DNA TGTGCCAGCAGTGAACGATCTTGGTACGCTCAGCCCCAGCATTTT. The full variable domain, rest sourced from reference TRBV25-1 and TRBJ1-5, is EADIYQTPRYLVIGTGKKITLECSQTMGHDKMYWYQQDPGMELHLIHYSYGVNSTEKGDLSSESTVSRIRTEHFPLTLESARPSHTSQYLCASSERSWYAQPQHFGDGTRLSIL.

This clone was recorded only once. The gene calls are TRBV5-4 and TRBJ1-5, with D uncertain. V dropped 5 bases and J dropped 6 bases, with 12 bases sitting between them. Germline values: CDR1 SGHNT, CDR2 YYREEE (reference sequence). The CDR3 has 13 residues. In nucleotides, the CDR3 is TGTGCCAGCAGTGAGACGGCAGGTCAGCCCCAGCATTTT. Protein sequence: CASSETAGQPQHF.

The rearrangement links TRBV10-3 to TRBJ2-3; D ambiguous. CDR3 length equals 13 residues. Deletions cut 0 bases from V and 7 bases from J, with 8 bases between. Germline V gene data show CDR1 as ENHRY and CDR2 as SYGVKD. DNA of the CDR3: TGTGCCATCAGTGAGTCAGGTGGATATACGCAGTATTTT. This codes for CAISESGGYTQYF.

Regarding this clone: The sample contains more than one DNA sequence encoding this CDR3. This chain joins TRBV5-1 and TRBJ2-5; no firm D call. V shed 4 bases and J shed 3 bases, with 4 bases lying between them. Germline CDR1 SGHRS, CDR2 YFSETQ. The CDR3 is 11 residues long. The CDR3 here is CASSREETQYF. The CDR3 DNA sequence: TGCGCCAGCAGCAGGGAAGAGACCCAGTACTTC.

V gene TRBV11-2 combines with J gene TRBJ2-2, with D maybe TRBD2 (5 bases). The CDR3 contains 14 residues. Germline V gene lookup returns CDR1 SGHAT and CDR2 FQNNGV. The V gene lost 2 bases and the J gene lost 5 bases, with 9 bases spanning the gap. DNA for the CDR3: TGTGCCAGCAGCTTACGGGGAACGACCGGGGAGCTGTTTTTT. Protein product: CASSLRGTTGELFF.

The chain employs TRBV15 and TRBJ2-3; a possible D gene is TRBD2 (6 bases). The V end lost 1 base, the J end lost 3 bases, and 11 bases lay between the germline ends. Per the germline V gene, CDR1 is LNHNV and CDR2 is YYDKDF (reference sequence). CDR3 length equals 15 residues. The CDR3 DNA reads TGTGCCACCAGCAGAGGGGGTGCGGGGACAGATACGCAGTATTTT. Its protein is CATSRGGAGTDTQYF.

The chain joins TRBV6-5 to TRBJ1-1; 7 nucleotides line up with TRBD1. There are 15 residues in the CDR3. Looked up from germline, CDR1 is MNHEY and CDR2 is SVGAGI. Trimming took 10 bases from V and 10 from J; bases not matched to a gene: 21. DNA of the CDR3: TGTGCCACCCATTTGACAGGGACTAAACCAGGGGGAGCTTTCTTT. Protein sequence: CATHLTGTKPGGAFF.

The V call is TRBV14, the J call TRBJ2-5; no reliable D call. V gave up 2 bases and J gave up 5 bases, with 9 bases separating them. From germline, CDR1 is SGHDN and CDR2 FVKESK. This CDR3 spans 13 amino acids. The chain's CDR3 is CASSQTRLETQYF. The CDR3 DNA follows: TGTGCCAGCAGCCAAACTCGCCTGGAGACCCAGTACTTC. Combining the CDR3 with reference TRBV14 and TRBJ2-5 gives the whole variable domain EAGVTQFPSHSVIEKGQTVTLRCDPISGHDNLYWYRRVMGKEIKFLLHFVKESKQDESGMPNNRFLAERTGGTYSTLKVQPAELEDSGVYFCASSQTRLETQYFGPGTRLLVL.

This chain uses TRBV18 with TRBJ2-3, with 9 bases aligning to TRBD1. The V and J ends lost 0 bases and 0 bases, in that order; junction bases with no gene match: 4. Germline V CDR1 and CDR2: KGHSH, LQKENI. This CDR3 is 17 amino acids long. In DNA, the CDR3 is TGTGCCAGCTCACCACCGAAAGGGACAGGGAGCACAGATACGCAGTATTTT. Residues: CASSPPKGTGSTDTQYF.

The genes are TRBV18 and TRBJ2-7; 7 bases are a match to TRBD2. This CDR3 has 14 amino acids. Trimming took 2 bases from V and 10 from J; bases not matched to a gene: 11. Germline lookup yields CDR1 KGHSH and CDR2 LQKENI. As DNA, the CDR3 is TGTGCCAGCTCACCAGGGGAGGGGTTTTCCCGTCAGTACTTC. This translates into CASSPGEGFSRQYF.

The chain has TRBV5-3 and TRBJ2-5; D is possibly TRBD2 (5 bases). TRBV5-3 is an ORF; its function is uncertain. The CDR3 is 14 amino acids. Trimming cost V 3 bases and J 5 bases, with 14 bases left between them. The CDR3 bases are TGTGCCAGAAGCTCCGAGTCCGGGGAGGAGACCCAGTACTTC. Translated: CARSSESGEETQYF.

This clone was detected once. The chain uses TRBV2 and TRBJ2-7; no clear D gene. The CDR3 totals 15 residues. Trimming shortened V by 4 bases and J by 4 bases, and 17 bases separated the two germline ends. The germline gives CDR1 SNHLY, CDR2 FYNNEI. This CDR3 is CASSAQRLPSYEQYF. In DNA form, the CDR3 reads TGTGCCAGCAGTGCACAGCGTCTCCCATCATACGAGCAGTACTTC.

The chain recombines TRBV7-6 with TRBJ2-2, with TRBD1 matching 8 bases. The CDR3 is 20 amino acids. Germline CDR1 reads SGHVS; CDR2 reads FNYEAQ. The junction had 17 bases not matched to a gene; V was cut back by 3 bases and J by 2 bases. The CDR3 DNA is TGTGCCAGCAGCTTTTCTACCGCCTCCCCGGGACAGGCCAACACCGGGGAGCTGTTTTTT. Its translation is CASSFSTASPGQANTGELFF.

This clone was seen a single time. The chain has TRBV7-2 and TRBJ2-6; D gene uncertain. The germline CDR1 and CDR2 sequences are SGHTA and FQGNSA. CDR3 length equals 14 residues. The V gene lost 0 bases and the J gene lost 4 bases, with 4 bases spanning the gap. CDR3 sequence: CASSLAPGANVLTF. Here the CDR3 DNA reads TGTGCCAGCAGCTTAGCCCCCGGGGCCAACGTCCTGACTTTC.

The V call is TRBV5-4, the J call TRBJ2-2; D unclear. V dropped 3 bases and J dropped 1 base, with 10 bases sitting between them. The CDR3 has 15 residues. The V gene's germline CDR1 is SGHNT and CDR2 YYREEE (reference sequence). CDR3 in amino acids: CASSSPRLNTGELFF. CDR3 bases: TGTGCCAGCAGCTCTCCCAGATTGAACACCGGGGAGCTGTTTTTT.

J is TRBJ2-3 and V is TRBV11-3; TRBD2 matches 7 bases. Trimming took 0 bases from V and 5 from J; bases not matched to a gene: 5. The germline CDR1 and CDR2 sequences are SGHNT and YENEEA. This CDR3 is built from 15 residues. As DNA, the CDR3 is TGTGCCAGCAGCTTAGACGGGGGGAGTAGAGATACGCAGTATTTT. It yields the protein CASSLDGGSRDTQYF.

This clone was picked up one time. This chain links TRBV7-9 with TRBJ2-7; D gene ambiguous. CDR1 SEHNR and CDR2 FQNEAQ come from the germline V gene (reference sequence). Trimming removed 3 bases at V and 3 bases at J, with 9 bases between. The CDR3 spans 13 residues. The chain's CDR3 is CASSFSNNYEQYF. The CDR3 nucleotides read TGTGCCAGCAGCTTCTCCAACAACTACGAGCAGTACTTC. The variable domain in full, completed from reference TRBV7-9 and TRBJ2-7, reads DTGVSQNPRHKITKRGQNVTFRCDPISEHNRLYWYRQTLGQGPEFLTYFQNEAQLEKSRLLSDRFSAERPKGSFSTLEIQRTEQGDSAMYLCASSFSNNYEQYFGPGTRLTVT.

Note on this clone: Possible read error: a much larger clone is one base away. Other DNA sequences in the sample encode the same CDR3. The J gene is TRBJ2-7, the V gene TRBV11-2; D is ambiguous. The CDR3 spans 14 residues. Trimming removed 5 bases from V and 1 base from J, with 12 bases in between. The germline V gene has CDR1 SGHAT and CDR2 FQNNGV. The CDR3 is CASSVDRLSYEQYF. In DNA, the CDR3 is TGTGCCAGCAGCGTGGATAGGTTATCCTACGAGCAGTACTTC.

This chain connects TRBV10-3 to TRBJ2-3, with 10 bases matching TRBD2. CDR1 is ENHRY and CDR2 is SYGVKD in the germline V gene. The CDR3 extends over 14 amino acids. After removal of 10 bases from V and 2 bases from J, the junction contained 6 bases not matched to a gene. For the CDR3, the DNA is TGTGCCAGTAGCGGGGGGCCCTCCACAGATACGCAGTATTTT. It translates to CASSGGPSTDTQYF.

Only one count was recorded for this clone. The V call is TRBV28, the J call TRBJ1-4; 7 positions match TRBD1. The CDR3 spans 15 residues. J gave up 7 bases and V 7 bases, and 12 bases lay outside the gene matches. Germline lookup yields CDR1 MDHEN and CDR2 SYDVKM. The CDR3 DNA is TGTGCCAGCACCAGAACTACAGGGGTCATTGAAAAACTGTTTTTT. It yields the protein CASTRTTGVIEKLFF.

This clone was counted ten times or more. This same CDR3 is encoded by further DNA sequences in the sample. The chain employs TRBV30 and TRBJ2-3, with 7 bases fitting TRBD1. The germline CDR1 and CDR2 sequences are GTSNPN and SVGIG (reference sequence). J lost 2 bases, V lost 2 bases, and 4 bases had no gene match. The CDR3 extends over 14 amino acids. CDR3 residues: CAWSSRGLTDTQYF. DNA of the CDR3: TGTGCCTGGAGTAGTAGGGGGCTCACAGATACGCAGTATTTT. The variable domain in full, with the rest retrieved from reference TRBV30 and TRBJ2-3, is SQTIHQWPATLVQPVGSPLSLECTVEGTSNPNLYWYRQAAGRGLQLLFYSVGIGQISSEVPQNLSASRPQDRQFILSSKKLLLSDSGFYLCAWSSRGLTDTQYFGPGTRLTVL.